The following is a T cell receptor beta chain sequence with its context. This specimen comes from a study of blood T cell repertoires in COVID-19. Study summary: Some COVID-19 samples were acute and others convalescent; all came from the United States, Italy and Spain. PBMCs, B-cell-depleted T cells, or T cells provided the cDNA or gDNA that made up the material.

CDR3 size: 15 residues. The V and J ends lost 5 bases and 10 bases, in that order; junction bases with no gene match: 8. Germline loops: CDR1 SEHNR, CDR2 FQNEAQ (reference sequence). Data came from immunoSEQ multiplex PCR; TCRdb stores just in-frame clones and leaves some out. This repertoire shows about 180,000 clones, 80% to 90% found once; its top ten account for about 8.6%. J is TRBJ2-1 and V is TRBV7-9; 13 bases match TRBD2. The sample consisted of peripheral blood. This TCR came from a man between 45 and 60 years old with active or convalescent COVID-19. The CDR3 DNA is TGTGCCAGCAGCCCAGGACTAGCGGGAGAGGGGGAGCAGTTCTTC. Translated, it gives CASSPGLAGEGEQFF. The full variable domain, in which reference TRBV7-9 and TRBJ2-1 provide the parts outside the CDR3, is DTGVSQNPRHKITKRGQNVTFRCDPISEHNRLYWYRQTLGQGPEFLTYFQNEAQLEKSRLLSDRFSAERPKGSFSTLEIQRTEQGDSAMYLCASSPGLAGEGEQFFGPGTRLTVL.